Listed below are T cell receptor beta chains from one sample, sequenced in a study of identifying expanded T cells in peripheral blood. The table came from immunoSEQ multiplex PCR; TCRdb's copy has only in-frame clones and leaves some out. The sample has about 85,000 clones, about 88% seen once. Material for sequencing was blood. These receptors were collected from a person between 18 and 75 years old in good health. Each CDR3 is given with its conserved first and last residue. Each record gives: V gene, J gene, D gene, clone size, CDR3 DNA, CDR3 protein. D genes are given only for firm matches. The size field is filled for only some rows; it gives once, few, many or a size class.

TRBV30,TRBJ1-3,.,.,TGTGCCATACACCAGGGAGCTGGAAACACCATATATTTT,CAIHQGAGNTIYF
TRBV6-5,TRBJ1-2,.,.,TGTGCCAGCAGTTACTTCGGGTCAAACTATGGCTACACCTTC,CASSYFGSNYGYTF
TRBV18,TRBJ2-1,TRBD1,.,TGTGCCAGCTCACCATCAGGGGGCGACTTTCATGAGCAGTTCTTC,CASSPSGGDFHEQFF
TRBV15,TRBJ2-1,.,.,TGTGCCACCAGCAGAGATATAGGAACGTCGGGTGAGCAGTTCTTC,CATSRDIGTSGEQFF
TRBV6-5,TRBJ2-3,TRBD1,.,TGTGCCAGCAGTTACTGGACAGGGCAACCCACAGATACGCAGTATTTT,CASSYWTGQPTDTQYF
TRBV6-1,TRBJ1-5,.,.,TGTGCCAGCAGTGAGAATTGGTCCCAGCATTTT,CASSENWSQHF
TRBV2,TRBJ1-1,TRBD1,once,TGTGCCAGCATCAACGACAGGGGGAACACTGAAGCTTTCTTT,CASINDRGNTEAFF
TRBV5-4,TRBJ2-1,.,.,TGTGCCAGCAGAAAGGAACTGGCCTCCTACAATGAGCAGTTCTTC,CASRKELASYNEQFF
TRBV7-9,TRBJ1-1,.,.,TGTGCCAGCAGCTTAACGCCGGAAGCTTTCTTT,CASSLTPEAFF
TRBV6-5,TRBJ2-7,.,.,TGTGCCAGCAGTCGCCCCGGGCCTCCATCCTACGAGCAGTACTTC,CASSRPGPPSYEQYF
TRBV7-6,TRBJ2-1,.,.,TGTGCCAGCAGCTCCCTATTGAGCTCCTACAATGAGCAGTTCTTC,CASSSLLSSYNEQFF
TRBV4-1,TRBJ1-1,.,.,TGCGCCAGCAGCCAAGATCAGGGGCTGGAAGCTTTCTTT,CASSQDQGLEAFF
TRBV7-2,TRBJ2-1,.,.,TGTGCCAGCAGCTTAATGGCGGACTACAATGAGCAGTTCTTC,CASSLMADYNEQFF
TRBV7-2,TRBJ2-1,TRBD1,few,TGTGCCAGCAGCTTATCGGGGACAGACCTGAATGAGCAGTTCTTC,CASSLSGTDLNEQFF
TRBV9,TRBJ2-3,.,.,TGTGCCAGCAGCCACACCCCAGTAAGGGCAGATACGCAGTATTTT,CASSHTPVRADTQYF
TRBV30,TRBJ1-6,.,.,TGTGCCTGGAGTGCTAATAGGGCCCTCCACTTT,CAWSANRALHF
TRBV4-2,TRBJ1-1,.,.,TGTGCCAGCAGCCAAATAAGGGGTTTGGGCGGCCTGAACACTGAAGCTTTCTTT,CASSQIRGLGGLNTEAFF
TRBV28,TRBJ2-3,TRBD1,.,TGTGCCAGCAGTCGACCGGGACAGGAGAGCACAGATACGCAGTATTTT,CASSRPGQESTDTQYF
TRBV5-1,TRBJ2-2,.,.,TGCGCCAGCAGCGCTGACGGTCCTACGGGGGAGCTGTTTTTT,CASSADGPTGELFF
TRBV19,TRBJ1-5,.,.,TGTGCCAGTAGTATAGTGGGGCTCTATCAGCCCCAGCATTTT,CASSIVGLYQPQHF
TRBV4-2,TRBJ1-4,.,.,TGTGCCAGCAGCCAAGGGACGGACTTTAATGAAAAACTGTTTTTT,CASSQGTDFNEKLFF
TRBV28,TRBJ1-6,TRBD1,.,TGTGCCAGCAGCACAGCACAGGGGCCCACAGGCCACTTT,CASSTAQGPTGHF
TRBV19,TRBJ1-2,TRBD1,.,TGTGCCAGTAGAGTAACTACAGGGGGCAACTATGGCTACACCTTC,CASRVTTGGNYGYTF
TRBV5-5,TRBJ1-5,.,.,TGTGCCAGCAGCCTGGGCCTTTATAGCAATCAGCCCCAGCATTTT,CASSLGLYSNQPQHF
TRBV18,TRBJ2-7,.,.,TGTGCCAGCTCACCACCCGCCGGGACTCAACCTTCCGGGCAGTACTTC,CASSPPAGTQPSGQYF
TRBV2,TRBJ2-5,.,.,TGTGCCAGCAGTGAAAGGGATACAGAAGAGACCCAGTACTTC,CASSERDTEETQYF
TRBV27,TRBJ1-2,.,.,TGTGCCAGCAGTTCCTATCAGCATCCGACGGAGATCATTAACTATGGCTACACCTTC,CASSSYQHPTEIINYGYTF
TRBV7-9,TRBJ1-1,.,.,TGTGCCAGCAGCCCCCGGGCGGGGACTGAAGCTTTCTTT,CASSPRAGTEAFF
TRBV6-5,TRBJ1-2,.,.,TGTGCCAGCAGCGTCGGGGCCTCGACTAACTATGGCTACACCTTC,CASSVGASTNYGYTF